Below, 10 T cell receptor beta chains from the same sample are listed, as sequenced in a study of siplizumab effects on memory and regulatory T cells. TCRdb keeps only in-frame clones here, not all; method: immunoSEQ multiplex PCR. The data contain roughly 60,000 clones, approximately 97% of them seen just once; the ten biggest clones take up about 0.091%. Sequencing input: naive CD8+ T cells sorted from blood. These TCRs come from a human donor in good health.

This chain connects TRBV7-9 to TRBJ1-2, with D maybe TRBD1 (6 bases). Germline V CDR1 and CDR2: SEHNR, FQNEAQ (reference sequence). The CDR3 runs to 14 residues. The germline V and J ends were trimmed by 4 bases and 7 bases, with 16 bases remaining between them. The CDR3 DNA sequence: TGTGCCAGCAGCTCCGGGGATGGGGGCGGTGGCTACACCTTC. Translated: CASSSGDGGGGYTF.

The V and J genes are TRBV6-5 and TRBJ1-2; maybe TRBD1 (5 bases). The CDR3 loop spans 13 amino acids. Germline V lookup: CDR1 MNHEY, CDR2 SVGAGI. Trimming shortened V by 3 bases and J by 7 bases, and 12 bases separated the two germline ends. The CDR3 nucleotides read TGTGCCAGCAGTTATTCCGGGACTTTTGGCTACACCTTC. Translation: CASSYSGTFGYTF.

CDR3: CASSLEAGGLNQPQHF. CDR3 nucleotides: TGCGCCAGCAGCTTGGAGGCAGGGGGACTCAATCAGCCCCAGCATTTT. This rearrangement joins TRBV5-1 to TRBJ1-5; 7 bases are shared with TRBD1. Losses at the gene ends were 0 bases for V and 3 bases for J; bases not matched to a gene: 6. This CDR3 comprises 16 residues. Germline CDR1 is SGHRS and CDR2 is YFSETQ.

This chain uses TRBV4-1 with TRBJ2-5, with 7 bases matching TRBD2. Looked up from germline, CDR1 is MGHRA and CDR2 is YSYEKL. The CDR3 contains 17 residues. V lost 2 bases, J lost 6 bases, and 15 bases stayed unmatched. CDR3 sequence: CASSQISSGRGGKTQYF. The CDR3 DNA is TGCGCCAGCAGCCAAATTTCAAGCGGGCGCGGGGGAAAGACCCAGTACTTC.

The chain combines TRBV19 with TRBJ1-2; 7 bases match TRBD1. V lost 3 bases, J lost 3 bases, and 4 bases stayed unmatched. In germline, CDR1 is LNHDA, CDR2 SQIVND (reference sequence). The CDR3 is 14 amino acids. The DNA for the CDR3 is TGTGCCAGTAGTATTTGGGACAGTTACTATGGCTACACCTTC. Translated: CASSIWDSYYGYTF.

This rearrangement joins TRBV6-6 to TRBJ1-5; unclear D gene. This CDR3 spans 13 amino acids. V was clipped by 5 bases and J by 3 bases, with 8 bases between them. From germline, CDR1 is MNHNY and CDR2 SVGAGI (reference sequence). The CDR3 DNA reads TGTGCCAGCAGTCCGATACTCAATCAGCCCCAGCATTTT. It codes for CASSPILNQPQHF.

V usage is TRBV5-4 and J usage is TRBJ2-7, with TRBD2 matching 13 bases. The V segment lost 3 bases and the J segment 0 bases; nucleotides outside the gene matches: 9. This CDR3 comprises 18 residues. CDR1 SGHNT and CDR2 YYREEE come from the germline V gene (reference sequence). For the CDR3, the DNA is TGTGCCAGCAGCTCCTCGACTAGCGGGGGGATCAGCTCCTACGAGCAGTACTTC. As protein: CASSSSTSGGISSYEQYF.

V and J are TRBV7-2 and TRBJ2-7; D unresolved. Germline V CDR1 and CDR2: SGHTA, FQGNSA. This CDR3 region has 13 residues. With 4 bases removed from V and 4 bases from J, the gap between germline ends came to 11 bases. The CDR3 DNA sequence: TGTGCCAGCAGCTACGGTACCGAGTACGAGCAGTACTTC. This translates into CASSYGTEYEQYF.

V usage is TRBV6-5 and J usage is TRBJ2-7, with D unresolved. Germline V CDR1 and CDR2: MNHEY, SVGAGI. Trimming removed 0 bases at V and 6 bases at J, with 15 bases between. This CDR3 is built from 15 residues. The CDR3 nucleotides are TGTGCCAGCAGTTACTCGATAGGAGCAGAAGGCGAGCAGTACTTC. This sequence encodes CASSYSIGAEGEQYF.

This clone was picked up one time. The J gene is TRBJ2-1, the V gene TRBV4-3, with TRBD2 matching 7 bases. V was clipped by 3 bases and J by 9 bases; unmatched bases: 2. CDR3 length: 12 amino acids. The germline CDR1 and CDR2 sequences are LGHNA and YSLEER. For the CDR3, the DNA is TGCGCCAGCAGCCATATAGCGGGTGAGCAGTTCTTC. This encodes CASSHIAGEQFF.